This TCR beta chain was obtained from a study of blood T cell repertoires in COVID-19. Study details: The cDNA or gDNA used as material had been derived from T cells, B-cell-depleted T cells, or PBMCs.

The CDR3 is 13 amino acids. V lost 6 bases, J lost 14 bases, and 11 bases stayed unmatched. Study processing details: Amplification of reference gene primers provided the estimated nucleated cell counts. This table comes from immunoSEQ multiplex PCR, and its TCRdb copy is limited to in-frame clones, with some not included. D and trimming come from the DNA, and the V and J calls and clone size come from that table. The sample carries 50,000 or so clones, 80% to 90% recorded once. This clonotype originated in a human donor in a cohort sampled during active COVID-19. The sample comprised peripheral blood. The chain recombines TRBV12-3 or TRBV12-4 with TRBJ2-5; the match to TRBD2 covers 11 bases. CDR3 bases: TGTGCCAGCAGCAGCCACGGGCTAGCGGGAGGATACTTC. Translating gives CASSSHGLAGGYF.